This T cell receptor (beta chain) was retrieved from a study of T cell responses to AZD1222 COVID-19 vaccine. Study-wide results and caveats: The number of AZD1222 recipients seropositive at baseline was only five or six. Spike-specific TCR breadth and depth rose after two AZD1222 doses.

TCRdb keeps only in-frame clones here, not all; method: immunoSEQ multiplex PCR. This table has some 150,000 clones, about 87% appearing once. For this clone: The antigen is unknown.

The CDR3 consists of 16 residues. Per germline, CDR1 LGHNA and CDR2 YNFKEQ. V was pared by 3 bases and J by 0 bases, with 9 bases between. The origin of this receptor is an adult in good health. This sample comprised peripheral blood, obtained on day 0 of AZD1222 vaccination. The chain has TRBV4-2 and TRBJ1-6; D is possibly TRBD1 (6 bases). CDR3 in DNA: TGTGCCAGCAGCCAGAACAGGGCCTCCTATAATTCACCCCTCCACTTT. This codes for CASSQNRASYNSPLHF.